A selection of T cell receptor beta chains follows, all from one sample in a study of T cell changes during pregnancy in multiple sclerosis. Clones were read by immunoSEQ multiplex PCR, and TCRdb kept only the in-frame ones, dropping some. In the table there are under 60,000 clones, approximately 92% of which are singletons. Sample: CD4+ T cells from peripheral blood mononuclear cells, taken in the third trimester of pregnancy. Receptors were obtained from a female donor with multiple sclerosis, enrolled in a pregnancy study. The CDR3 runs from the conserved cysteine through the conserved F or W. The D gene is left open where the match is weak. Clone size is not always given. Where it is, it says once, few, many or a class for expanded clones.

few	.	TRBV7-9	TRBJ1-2	CASSFSPFQYTF	TGTGCCAGCAGCTTTTCCCCATTTCAGTACACCTTC
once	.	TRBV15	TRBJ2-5	CATSRGRVGETQYF	TGTGCCACCAGCAGAGGTCGTGTCGGGGAGACCCAGTACTTC
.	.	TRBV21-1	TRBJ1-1	CASSNDRANTEAFF	TGTGCCAGCAGCAACGACAGGGCGAACACTGAAGCTTTCTTT
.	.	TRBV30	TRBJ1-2	CAWSLLSDYTF	TGTGCCTGGTCCTTACTGAGCGACTACACCTTC
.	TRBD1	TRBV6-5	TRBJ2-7	CASSDRGLEQYF	TGTGCCAGCAGTGACAGGGGGCTGGAGCAGTACTTC
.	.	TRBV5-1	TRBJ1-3	CASSEGGSGNTIYF	TGCGCCAGCAGCGAGGGCGGCTCTGGAAACACCATATATTTT
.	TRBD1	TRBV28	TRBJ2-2	CASSSPGTGKSGELFF	TGTGCCAGCAGTTCCCCCGGGACAGGGAAGTCCGGGGAGCTGTTTTTT
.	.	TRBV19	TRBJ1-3	CASIPTALSGNTIYF	TGTGCCAGTATCCCGACAGCTCTCTCTGGAAACACCATATATTTT
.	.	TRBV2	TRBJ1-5	CASRRSRDMQFGQPQHF	TGTGCCAGCAGAAGATCCCGGGACATGCAATTCGGCCAGCCCCAGCATTTT
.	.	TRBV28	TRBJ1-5	CASSLNEGGNQPQHF	TGTGCCAGCAGTTTAAACGAGGGTGGCAATCAGCCCCAGCATTTT
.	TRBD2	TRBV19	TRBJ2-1	CASSSLGTSSNEQFF	TGTGCCAGTAGCTCCCTCGGGACTAGCTCCAATGAGCAGTTCTTC
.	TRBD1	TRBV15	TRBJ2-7	CATSRGGTGNYEQYF	TGTGCCACCAGCAGAGGGGGGACAGGGAACTACGAGCAGTACTTC
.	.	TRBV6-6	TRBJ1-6	CASSYSGGAGDSPLHF	TGTGCTAGCAGTTACTCTGGAGGAGCAGGAGATTCACCCCTCCACTTT
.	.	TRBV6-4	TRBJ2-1	CASKRDGGAYNEQFF	TGTGCCAGCAAAAGAGACGGGGGAGCGTACAATGAGCAGTTCTTC
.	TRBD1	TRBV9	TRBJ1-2	CASSARQGPNYGYTF	TGTGCCAGCAGCGCGCGACAGGGCCCTAACTATGGCTACACCTTC
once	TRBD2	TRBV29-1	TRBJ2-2	CSARTSGTGELFF	TGCAGCGCCAGGACTAGCGGCACCGGGGAGCTGTTTTTT
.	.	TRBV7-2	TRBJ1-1	CASSLGGGGDTEAFF	TGTGCCAGCAGCTTAGGGGGAGGAGGCGACACTGAAGCTTTCTTT
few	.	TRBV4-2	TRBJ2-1	CASSKRTKEGLNEQFF	TGTGCCAGCAGTAAAAGGACTAAGGAGGGTCTCAATGAGCAGTTCTTC
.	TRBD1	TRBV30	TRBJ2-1	CAWTGTAYYNEQFF	TGTGCCTGGACCGGGACAGCCTACTACAATGAGCAGTTCTTC
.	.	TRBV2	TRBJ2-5	CASRGGGQETQYF	TGTGCCAGCAGAGGGGGGGGCCAAGAGACCCAGTACTTC
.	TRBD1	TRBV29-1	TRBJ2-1	CSVRRDSSYNEQFF	TGCAGCGTTCGTAGGGACAGCTCCTACAATGAGCAGTTCTTC
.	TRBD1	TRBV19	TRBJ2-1	CASSNGQEYNEQFF	TGTGCCAGTAGTAACGGACAGGAGTACAATGAGCAGTTCTTC
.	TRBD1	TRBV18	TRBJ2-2	CASSLGTGTNTGELFF	TGTGCCAGCTCACTAGGGACAGGGACGAACACCGGGGAGCTGTTTTTT
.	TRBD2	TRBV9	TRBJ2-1	CASSTGLGPNEQFF	TGTGCCAGCAGCACGGGACTAGGTCCCAATGAGCAGTTCTTC
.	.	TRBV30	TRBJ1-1	CAWSKGRTEAFF	TGTGCCTGGAGTAAAGGGAGGACTGAAGCTTTCTTT
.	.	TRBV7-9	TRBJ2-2	CASSRGGPLNTGELFF	TGTGCCAGCAGCCGAGGGGGACCTTTGAACACCGGGGAGCTGTTTTTT
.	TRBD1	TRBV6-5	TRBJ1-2	CASSYSMDRARGYTF	TGTGCCAGCAGTTACTCGATGGACAGGGCTCGTGGCTACACCTTC
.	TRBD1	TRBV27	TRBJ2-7	CASSPLIDRGGYEQYF	TGTGCCAGCAGTCCCCTTATTGACAGGGGCGGCTACGAGCAGTACTTC
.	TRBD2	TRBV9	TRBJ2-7	CASSVDGGGEQGYEQYF	TGTGCCAGCAGCGTAGACGGGGGGGGCGAGCAGGGATACGAGCAGTACTTC
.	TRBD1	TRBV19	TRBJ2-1	CASSPGQGEQFF	TGTGCCAGTAGCCCGGGACAGGGTGAACAGTTCTTC
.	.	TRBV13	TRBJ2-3	CASSRDSLNTDTQYF	TGTGCCAGCAGTCGTGACAGTCTCAACACAGATACGCAGTATTTT
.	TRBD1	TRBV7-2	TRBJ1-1	CASRPPSYRGGTEAFF	TGTGCCAGCAGGCCCCCCTCGTACAGGGGGGGCACTGAAGCTTTCTTT
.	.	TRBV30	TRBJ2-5	CAWSVGQLYQETQYF	TGTGCCTGGAGTGTAGGACAGCTGTACCAAGAGACCCAGTACTTC
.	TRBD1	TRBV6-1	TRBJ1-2	CASRTGTGGAYGYTF	TGTGCCAGCAGGACCGGGACAGGGGGCGCGTATGGCTACACCTTC
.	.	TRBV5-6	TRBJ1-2	CASSWQGKANYGYTF	TGTGCCAGCAGCTGGCAGGGAAAAGCTAACTATGGCTACACCTTC
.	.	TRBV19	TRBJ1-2	CASSIDSDSASGYTF	TGTGCCAGTAGTATAGATTCCGACAGTGCCTCGGGCTACACCTTC
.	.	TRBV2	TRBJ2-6	CASMRWGTSGANVLTF	TGTGCCAGCATGAGGTGGGGGACATCTGGGGCCAACGTCCTGACTTTC